Detailed here is one TCR beta chain. The antigen is undetermined. This specimen belongs to a study of persistence of HIV-infected CD4 T cells. Across the study: Multiple blood draws of up to roughly 200 mL, except a couple of donors with single leukapheresis.

The V gene's germline CDR1 is SQVTM and CDR2 ANQGSEA. The V end was cut by 4 bases, the J end by 2 bases, with 12 bases between. CDR3 length equals 14 residues. The stimulus was an HIV-1 Gag 15-mer peptide pool, roughly 1 ug/peptide/mL. CD40L/CD69 double-negative CD45RO-high memory CD4+ T cells were collected. This was the immunoSEQ version 4 assay in survey mode. Data came from immunoSEQ multiplex PCR; TCRdb stores just in-frame clones and leaves some out. The data hold approximately 65,000 clones, with about 81% observed a single time. This sample comprised CD4+ T cells sorted from PBMCs after 18-hour stimulation, obtained from a patient who received antiretroviral therapy. The rearrangement uses TRBV29-1 and TRBJ2-4; D possibly uses TRBD1 or TRBD2 (6 bases each). The receptor was derived from an adult man with HIV who was CMV-seropositive. In nucleotides, the CDR3 is TGCAGCGTTGCCGGGGGCATTTCCAAAAACATTCAGTACTTC. This translates into CSVAGGISKNIQYF.